The 20 T cell receptor beta chains below come from one sample, sequenced in a study of blood T cell repertoires in COVID-19. Assay: immunoSEQ multiplex PCR; the TCRdb copy retains only in-frame clones and omits some. The sample holds over 200,000 clones, about 90% seen once. What was sequenced was peripheral blood. The receptors were gathered from a man aged 25 to 45 with COVID-19, enrolled during active disease.

The rearrangement uses TRBV7-2 and TRBJ2-3; D is ambiguous. Trimming removed 1 base at V and 2 bases at J, with 10 bases between. This CDR3 contains 15 residues. The V gene's germline CDR1 is SGHTA and CDR2 FQGNSA. CDR3 in amino acids: CASSLVPATTDTQYF. CDR3 DNA: TGTGCCAGCAGCTTAGTTCCAGCGACCACAGATACGCAGTATTTT.

The chain recombines TRBV7-9 with TRBJ2-3; D gene uncertain. Trimming pared 0 bases from V and 1 base from J, leaving 14 bases between. The germline V gene encodes CDR1 SEHNR and CDR2 FQNEAQ (reference sequence). The CDR3 sequence is 17 residues long. DNA for the CDR3: TGTGCCAGCAGCTTAGCGCACGGCCCAGAGGGCACAGATACGCAGTATTTT. It translates to CASSLAHGPEGTDTQYF.

This chain uses TRBV20-1 with TRBJ2-7, with D uncertain. The germline gives CDR1 DFQATT, CDR2 SNEGSKA (reference sequence). Trimming removed 4 bases from V and 2 bases from J, with 6 bases in between. This CDR3 contains 11 residues. Here the CDR3 reads CSATVAYEQYF. CDR3 nucleotide sequence: TGCAGTGCTACAGTTGCCTACGAGCAGTACTTC.

The chain has TRBV28 and TRBJ2-3, with 7 nucleotides matching TRBD2. The CDR3 has 16 amino acids. Germline V gene sequence: CDR1 MDHEN, CDR2 SYDVKM. The ends lost 3 bases at V and 2 bases at J; junction bases unmatched: 8. The CDR3 sequence is CASSFAGTTLTDTQYF. The DNA for the CDR3 is TGTGCCAGCAGTTTTGCCGGGACTACCCTCACAGATACGCAGTATTTT.

The chain is built from TRBV18 and TRBJ1-2, with 9 nucleotides matching TRBD1. The CDR3 loop spans 15 amino acids. The germline gives CDR1 KGHSH, CDR2 LQKENI. V lost 3 bases, J lost 6 bases, and 8 bases stayed unmatched. DNA for the CDR3: TGTGCCAGCTCACCCCAGACGACAGGGGGGAATGGCTACACCTTC. Translated: CASSPQTTGGNGYTF.

Written as DNA, the CDR3 is TGCGCCAGCAGCCTCGGACAGGGGGAGGGGAGACTGTTTTTT. It translates to CASSLGQGEGRLFF. The rearrangement joins TRBV4-3 to TRBJ1-4; TRBD1 agrees at 10 bases. Germline CDR1 LGHNA, CDR2 YSLEER. The junction had 9 bases not matched to a gene; V was cut back by 4 bases and J by 13 bases. The CDR3 contains 14 residues.

This clone showed up just a few times. The chain couples TRBV28 to TRBJ1-1, with D possibly being TRBD1 (5 bases). V lost 7 bases and J lost 0, with 30 bases in between. Germline lookup yields CDR1 MDHEN and CDR2 SYDVKM. The CDR3 is made up of 20 amino acids. DNA of the CDR3: TGTGCCAGCAACCACAGAAGACGGGACTTTTTAACCGCCATGAACACTGAAGCTTTCTTT. Translation gives CASNHRRRDFLTAMNTEAFF.

This chain uses TRBV7-7 with TRBJ2-2, with D perhaps matching TRBD2 (7 bases). Germline V gene data show CDR1 as SSHAT and CDR2 as FNYEAQ (reference sequence). V was clipped by 7 bases and J by 7 bases, with 22 bases between them. CDR3 size: 16 residues. The DNA for the CDR3 is TGTGCCAGCACCGACCGTGGGGGGGCGCAAGGCGGGGAGCTGTTTTTT. It codes for CASTDRGGAQGGELFF. Full variable domain (missing parts from reference TRBV7-7 and TRBJ2-2): GAGVSQSPRYKVTKRGQDVTLRCDPISSHATLYWYQQALGQGPEFLTYFNYEAQPDKSGLPSDRFSAERPEGSISTLTIQRTEQRDSAMYRCASTDRGGAQGGELFFGEGSRLTVL.

V is TRBV6-2 or TRBV6-3 and J is TRBJ1-5; possibly TRBD1 for D (6 bases). The CDR3 covers 15 residues. The V gene lost 5 bases and the J gene lost 3 bases, with 14 bases spanning the gap. The V gene's germline CDR1 is MNHEY and CDR2 SVGEGT. CDR3 bases: TGTGCCAGCAGTCGCCCGGGGGGCCTCAATCAGCCCCAGCATTTT. Its protein is CASSRPGGLNQPQHF.

The V gene is TRBV4-3, the J gene TRBJ2-1, with no clear D. CDR3 length equals 15 residues. CDR1 and CDR2 (germline): LGHNA, YSLEER. V was cut by 0 bases and J by 2 bases, with 8 bases left in between. The CDR3 reads CASSQDMGPYNEQFF. CDR3 nucleotides: TGCGCCAGCAGCCAAGATATGGGCCCCTACAATGAGCAGTTCTTC.

This clone was detected once. The rearrangement uses TRBV7-8 and TRBJ1-5; D is ambiguous. Deletions cut 7 bases from V and 1 base from J, with 14 bases between. Germline values: CDR1 SGHVS, CDR2 FQNEAQ. The CDR3 totals 15 residues. The DNA for the CDR3 is TGTGCCAGCATACTGTACTACGGGAGCAATCAGCCCCAGCATTTT. It specifies CASILYYGSNQPQHF.

CDR3 region: CASSELAGTGANVLTF. The CDR3 DNA is TGCGCCAGCAGTGAGCTAGCGGGGACTGGGGCCAACGTCCTGACTTTC. This chain joins TRBV10-2 and TRBJ2-6; 9 positions agree with TRBD2. V shed 2 bases, J shed 2 bases, and the junction held 1 base outside the gene matches. The germline V gene encodes CDR1 WSHSY and CDR2 SAAADI. This CDR3 contains 16 residues.

The gene calls are TRBV30 and TRBJ2-3; 7 bases match TRBD2. Germline lookup yields CDR1 GTSNPN and CDR2 SVGIG (reference sequence). This CDR3 comprises 16 residues. J lost 10 bases, V lost 0 bases, and 16 bases had no gene match. The CDR3 region has the DNA TGTGCCTGGAGTGTACAAAGTCTAGGCGGGGGAGGGGCGCAGTATTTT. Protein sequence: CAWSVQSLGGGGAQYF.

The V call is TRBV5-1, the J call TRBJ1-2; D gene uncertain. CDR1 and CDR2 from the germline V gene are SGHRS and YFSETQ. Between the trimmed V and J ends, which lost 4 bases and 2 bases, there was a span of 9 bases. The CDR3 extends over 13 amino acids. The CDR3 loop reads CASSGGGNYGYTF. Written as DNA, the CDR3 is TGCGCCAGCAGCGGCGGAGGGAACTATGGCTACACCTTC.

The chain employs TRBV4-3 and TRBJ2-7; 11 nucleotides align to TRBD1. The CDR3 has 14 amino acids. J gave up 7 bases and V 4 bases, and 6 bases lay outside the gene matches. CDR1 is LGHNA and CDR2 is YSLEER in the germline V gene. DNA of the CDR3: TGCGCCAGCAGCCCAGGACAGGGGGCAGGGGAGCAGTACTTC. Translated, it gives CASSPGQGAGEQYF.

This chain joins TRBV24-1 and TRBJ1-1; 7 nucleotides match TRBD1. Germline loops: CDR1 KGHDR, CDR2 SFDVKD. CDR3 size: 10 residues. The junction had 8 bases not matched to a gene; V was cut back by 10 bases and J by 13 bases. CDR3 amino acids: CATGGGMGFF. The CDR3 DNA is TGTGCCACAGGGGGCGGGATGGGTTTCTTT.

This clone was detected once. This chain links TRBV7-8 with TRBJ1-5, with a weak D call TRBD1 (5 bases). Per the germline V gene, CDR1 is SGHVS and CDR2 is FQNEAQ. Trimming left V 0 bases short and J 6 bases short, with 15 bases between. CDR3 length: 16 amino acids. CDR3 loop: CASSLARRGRGQPQHF. For the CDR3, the DNA is TGTGCCAGCAGCTTAGCTCGGAGGGGTCGGGGTCAGCCCCAGCATTTT.

The CDR3, as DNA: TGTGCCAGCAGCTTAGTCGCGACTAGCTCCCCCTACGAGCAGTACTTC. Translation gives CASSLVATSSPYEQYF. The V gene is TRBV7-2, the J gene TRBJ2-7; 7 nucleotides agree with TRBD2. The CDR3 is 16 residues long. Germline CDR1 SGHTA, CDR2 FQGNSA. The V segment lost 1 base and the J segment 2 bases; nucleotides outside the gene matches: 8.

This chain joins TRBV5-1 and TRBJ1-6; D uncertain. This CDR3 has 15 residues. Trimming took off 0 bases at V and 3 bases at J, with 7 bases between the two ends. CDR1 is SGHRS, CDR2 YFSETQ, per germline. CDR3 in amino acids: CASSLVGIYNSPLHF. CDR3 nucleotide sequence: TGCGCCAGCAGCTTGGTCGGGATCTATAATTCACCCCTCCACTTT.

The CDR3 bases are TGTGCCAGCAGTTGGGACAGGCAAACTTATAATTCACCCCTCCACTTT. Protein: CASSWDRQTYNSPLHF. The J gene is TRBJ1-6, the V gene TRBV2; 8 positions agree with TRBD1. V dropped 5 bases and J dropped 4; count of bases not matched to a gene: 7. Germline V CDR1 and CDR2: SNHLY, FYNNEI. This CDR3 comprises 16 residues.